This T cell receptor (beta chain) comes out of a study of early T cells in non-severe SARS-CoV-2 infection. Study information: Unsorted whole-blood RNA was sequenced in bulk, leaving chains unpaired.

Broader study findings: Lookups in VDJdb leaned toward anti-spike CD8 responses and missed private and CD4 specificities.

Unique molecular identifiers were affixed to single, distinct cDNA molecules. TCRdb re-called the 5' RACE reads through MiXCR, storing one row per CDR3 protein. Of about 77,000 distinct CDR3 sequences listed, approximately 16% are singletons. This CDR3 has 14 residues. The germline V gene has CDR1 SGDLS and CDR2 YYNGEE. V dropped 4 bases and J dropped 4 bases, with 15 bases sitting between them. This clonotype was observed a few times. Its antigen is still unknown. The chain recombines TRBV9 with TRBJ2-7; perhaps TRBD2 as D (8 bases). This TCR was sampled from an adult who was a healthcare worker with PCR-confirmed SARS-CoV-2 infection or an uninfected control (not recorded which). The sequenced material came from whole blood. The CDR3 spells CASSSGGGMYEQYF. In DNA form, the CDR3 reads TGTGCCAGCAGCTCGGGAGGGGGCATGTACGAGCAGTACTTC. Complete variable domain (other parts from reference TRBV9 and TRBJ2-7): DSGVTQTPKHLITATGQRVTLRCSPRSGDLSVYWYQQSLDQGLQFLIQYYNGEERAKGNILERFSAQQFPDLHSELNLSSLELGDSALYFCASSSGGGMYEQYFGPGTRLTVT.